Following are 32 T cell receptor beta chains from one sample sequenced in a study of T cells in Graves' hyperthyroidism and ophthalmopathy. Regions amplified from RNA transcripts were the TCR beta CDR3 regions. The HTBI set primed first-round TCR CDR3 RT-PCR. TCRdb analysed the multiplex PCR reads with MiXCR anew, one entry per CDR3 protein. Of about 260,000 distinct CDR3 sequences in the sample, roughly 22% are singletons; the top ten hold about 60%. Sequencing was done on a sample of blood. These receptors were taken from a man younger than 40 with Graves' ophthalmopathy.

This chain connects TRBV29-1 to TRBJ2-7; D is unclear. V shed 5 bases and J shed 3 bases, with 11 bases lying between them. CDR1 is SQVTM and CDR2 is ANQGSEA in the germline V gene. CDR3 length equals 12 residues. CDR3 protein: CSVHETGYEQYF. CDR3 DNA: TGCAGCGTTCACGAGACGGGCTACGAGCAGTACTTC.

The chain links TRBV7-9 to TRBJ1-1; D possibly corresponds to TRBD1 (6 bases). Germline CDR1 SEHNR, CDR2 FQNEAQ (reference sequence). This CDR3 is built from 14 residues. The V end lost 1 base, the J end lost 5 bases, and 11 bases lay between the germline ends. Here the CDR3 DNA reads TGTGCCAGCAGCTTAGGGGGGGCAAGGACTGAAGCTTTCTTT. Translated, it gives CASSLGGARTEAFF.

The chain couples TRBV5-6 to TRBJ2-1, with D uncertain. Germline V gene data show CDR1 as SGHDT and CDR2 as YYEEEE. The CDR3 has 13 residues. The germline V and J ends were trimmed by 5 bases and 2 bases, with 8 bases remaining between them. This CDR3 is CASSASPYNEQFF. In nucleotides, the CDR3 is TGTGCCAGCAGTGCTTCCCCCTACAATGAGCAGTTCTTC.

This chain connects TRBV2 to TRBJ2-2, with 12 bases fitting TRBD2. The CDR3 extends over 16 amino acids. Germline V gene sequence: CDR1 SNHLY, CDR2 FYNNEI. J was trimmed by 7 bases and V by 5 bases; bases with no gene match: 8. Here the CDR3 reads CASSLWTSGIYGELFF. In DNA, the CDR3 is TGTGCCAGCAGTCTCTGGACTAGCGGGATATACGGGGAGCTGTTTTTT.

This clonotype was counted only a few times. One end of the junction does not line up with germline, which may come from a read error. The V call is TRBV20-1, the J call TRBJ2-1, with D unresolved. Germline CDR1 reads DFQATT; CDR2 reads SNEGSKA (reference sequence). The CDR3 totals 14 residues. The CDR3 DNA reads TGCAGTGCTAGAGATTGGAAAATGACAAATGAGCGGTTCTTC. Residues: CSARDWKMTNERFF.

The J gene is TRBJ1-1, the V gene TRBV6-1; maybe TRBD1 (5 bases). V lost 1 base, J lost 5 bases, and 8 bases lay in between. The CDR3 length is 13 residues. Looked up from germline, CDR1 is MNHNS and CDR2 is SASEGT. CDR3 in DNA: TGTGCCAGCAGTGAAGTGCCAGGGACTGAAGCTTTCTTT. Translating gives CASSEVPGTEAFF.

The chain joins TRBV7-3 to TRBJ1-2, with 9 nucleotides matching TRBD1. Losses at the gene ends were 2 bases for V and 2 bases for J; bases not matched to a gene: 3. Germline lookup yields CDR1 SGHTA and CDR2 FQGTGA. The CDR3 has 15 residues. CDR3 coding DNA: TGTGCCAGCAGCTTAGATGGGACAGGGAACTATGGCTACACCTTC. It codes for CASSLDGTGNYGYTF.

The chain has TRBV28 and TRBJ1-2; D unresolved. Germline V CDR1 and CDR2: MDHEN, SYDVKM. V lost 6 bases and J 1 base, leaving 9 bases between the germline ends. The CDR3 extends over 13 amino acids. The CDR3 is CASSDTSNYGYTF. The CDR3 DNA reads TGTGCCAGCAGCGATACAAGTAACTATGGCTACACCTTC.

The chain carries TRBV4-1 and TRBJ1-3; no clear D gene. The V end lost 0 bases, the J end lost 0 bases, and 9 bases lay between the germline ends. The CDR3 covers 16 residues. Germline CDR1 MGHRA, CDR2 YSYEKL. This chain's CDR3 is CASSQDGGDSGNTIYF. Here the CDR3 DNA reads TGCGCCAGCAGCCAAGACGGTGGGGACTCTGGAAACACCATATATTTT.

This clonotype was counted at least ten times. The genes are TRBV11-1 and TRBJ2-7, with TRBD1 matching over 8 bases. The ends lost 5 bases at V and 6 bases at J; junction bases unmatched: 3. Germline CDR1 and CDR2: SGHAT and FQDESV (reference sequence). This CDR3 contains 12 residues. CDR3 region: CASSRDRGEQYF. The CDR3 DNA reads as TGTGCCAGCAGCCGCGACAGGGGCGAGCAGTACTTC.

This clonotype came up a few times. This sequence joins TRBV14 and TRBJ2-1; D uncertain. The CDR3 consists of 15 residues. V shed 0 bases and J shed 7 bases, with 13 bases lying between them. The germline V gene has CDR1 SGHDN and CDR2 FVKESK. CDR3 amino acids: CASSQEGTLRNEQFF. The CDR3 DNA is TGTGCCAGCAGCCAAGAAGGAACCCTCCGGAATGAGCAGTTCTTC.

This clonotype was seen repeatedly, ten times or more. This chain joins TRBV11-2 and TRBJ1-6, with TRBD1 identical over 7 bases. This CDR3 spans 16 amino acids. Germline V gene lookup returns CDR1 SGHAT and CDR2 FQNNGV. With V trimmed by 4 bases and J by 0 bases, 3 bases remained unmatched. In DNA, the CDR3 is TGTGCCAGCAGCTCGGGACAGAGCTCCTATAATTCACCCCTCCACTTT. It codes for CASSSGQSSYNSPLHF.

The chain employs TRBV20-1 and TRBJ2-3; 7 positions match TRBD2. V was pared by 3 bases and J by 2 bases, with 8 bases of the junction left unmatched. Germline V gives CDR1 DFQATT, CDR2 SNEGSKA (reference sequence). The CDR3 runs to 15 residues. The CDR3 loop is CSARPLAEITDTQYF. The CDR3 bases are TGCAGTGCTAGGCCCCTAGCGGAGATCACAGATACGCAGTATTTT.

CDR3 DNA: TGCAGTGCCGTAAAGAGGATGGGGGGCAGGGGTAGCAATCAGCCCCAGCATTTT. As protein: CSAVKRMGGRGSNQPQHF. The V call is TRBV20-1, the J call TRBJ1-5; a possible D gene is TRBD1 (6 bases). Trimming pared 6 bases from V and 0 bases from J, leaving 24 bases between. This CDR3 is built from 18 residues. The germline V gene encodes CDR1 DFQATT and CDR2 SNEGSKA (reference sequence).

Only a few counts were recorded for this clonotype. The chain has TRBV7-2 and TRBJ2-3; 11 nucleotides align to TRBD1. The CDR3 is made up of 15 amino acids. J gave up 4 bases and V 5 bases, and 5 bases lay outside the gene matches. Per the germline V gene, CDR1 is SGHTA and CDR2 is FQGNSA. Here the CDR3 reads CASSPGQGGADTQYF. In DNA form, the CDR3 reads TGTGCCAGCAGCCCGGGACAGGGGGGCGCAGATACGCAGTATTTT.

This clonotype was recorded only once. DNA for the CDR3: TGTGCCAGCAGCCCCCGACTAGCGGGAGCGGGGGCCTACGAGCAGTACTTC. This translates into CASSPRLAGAGAYEQYF. The chain combines TRBV11-2 with TRBJ2-7; 12 bases match TRBD2. V was pared by 5 bases and J by 2 bases, with 10 bases of the junction left unmatched. The germline CDR1 and CDR2 sequences are SGHAT and FQNNGV. This CDR3 has 17 residues.

J is TRBJ2-1 and V is TRBV19, with TRBD2 matching over 9 bases. Germline CDR1 reads LNHDA; CDR2 reads SQIVND (reference sequence). The CDR3 spans 16 residues. V was pared by 1 base and J by 10 bases, with 11 bases of the junction left unmatched. DNA for the CDR3: TGTGCCAGTAGTATAGCCCTACTAGCGGGCGGTCGAGAGCAGTTCTTC. Amino acid sequence: CASSIALLAGGREQFF.

This clonotype occurred many times. The J gene is TRBJ2-1, the V gene TRBV20-1; D might be TRBD1 or TRBD2, each matching 5 bases. The CDR3 loop spans 14 amino acids. Trimming took 7 bases from V and 4 from J, leaving 17 bases between them. CDR1 is DFQATT and CDR2 is SNEGSKA in the germline V gene (reference sequence). The CDR3 bases are TGCAGTGGGAAACGGGGCGGTTCATACAATGAGCAGTTCTTC. This translates into CSGKRGGSYNEQFF.

This clonotype appeared a few times. The chain recombines TRBV4-2 with TRBJ2-6, with D hard to call. The V gene's germline CDR1 is LGHNA and CDR2 YNFKEQ. CDR3 length: 16 residues. Deletions cut 2 bases from V and 1 base from J, with 9 bases between. This CDR3 reads CASSQPHISGANVLTF. The CDR3 nucleotides are TGTGCCAGCAGCCAACCCCACATTTCTGGGGCCAACGTCCTGACTTTC.

This clonotype was detected only a few times. The chain has TRBV19 and TRBJ2-1; D uncertain. Deletions cut 3 bases from V and 0 bases from J, with 9 bases between. The CDR3 spans 15 residues. CDR1 is LNHDA and CDR2 is SQIVND in the germline V gene (reference sequence). The CDR3 loop is CASSIDRSSYNEQFF. The CDR3 nucleotides read TGTGCCAGTAGTATCGACCGAAGCTCCTACAATGAGCAGTTCTTC.

This clonotype was counted only a few times. This chain connects TRBV2 to TRBJ2-7, with 7 bases aligning to TRBD1. The germline gives CDR1 SNHLY, CDR2 FYNNEI. The CDR3 loop spans 14 amino acids. Germline trimming cut 7 bases from V and 2 bases from J; bases unmatched to any gene: 8. CDR3 DNA: TGTGCCAGCAAAGGGACAGCCTTAGCCTACGAGCAGTACTTC. Translating gives CASKGTALAYEQYF.

The V call is TRBV7-9, the J call TRBJ1-1; D gene unclear. The CDR3 totals 13 residues. V shed 5 bases and J shed 0 bases, with 7 bases lying between them. Per the germline V gene, CDR1 is SEHNR and CDR2 is FQNEAQ (reference sequence). CDR3 in amino acids: CASSEVLNTEAFF. The CDR3 DNA is TGTGCCAGCAGCGAGGTTTTGAACACTGAAGCTTTCTTT. The full variable domain, with the rest looked up from reference TRBV7-9 and TRBJ1-1, is DTGVSQNPRHKITKRGQNVTFRCDPISEHNRLYWYRQTLGQGPEFLTYFQNEAQLEKSRLLSDRFSAERPKGSFSTLEIQRTEQGDSAMYLCASSEVLNTEAFFGQGTRLTVV.

At least ten counts were recorded for this clonotype. J is TRBJ2-3 and V is TRBV2, with D uncertain. The V end was cut by 6 bases, the J end by 0 bases, with 10 bases between. This CDR3 has 14 residues. Germline V gene lookup returns CDR1 SNHLY and CDR2 FYNNEI. The CDR3 DNA follows: TGTGCCAGCAGGGGCGGTTCTAGCACAGATACGCAGTATTTT. It translates to CASRGGSSTDTQYF.

This clonotype was found once. J is TRBJ2-7 and V is TRBV12-3 or TRBV12-4; unclear D gene. Trimming removed 2 bases from V and 6 bases from J, with 5 bases in between. There are 11 residues in the CDR3. CDR3 residues: CASSLRREQYF. As DNA, the CDR3 is TGTGCCAGCAGTTTACGCCGCGAGCAGTACTTC.

V and J are TRBV2 and TRBJ2-1, with D tentatively TRBD2 (6 bases). Germline loops: CDR1 SNHLY, CDR2 FYNNEI. Trimming stripped 3 bases from V and 4 bases from J, with 13 bases between. This CDR3 has 15 residues. CDR3 bases: TGTGCCAGCAGTGATGAAGGAGGGCCTTACAATGAGCAGTTCTTC. Translated: CASSDEGGPYNEQFF.

At least ten counts were recorded for this clonotype. J is TRBJ1-1 and V is TRBV18; D perhaps matches TRBD1 (5 bases). The germline V and J ends were trimmed by 3 bases and 5 bases, with 19 bases remaining between them. CDR1 is KGHSH and CDR2 is LQKENI in the germline V gene. The CDR3 sequence is 16 residues long. CDR3 sequence: CASSPVQLREGTEAFF. CDR3 in DNA: TGTGCCAGCTCACCGGTGCAGCTGCGTGAGGGGACTGAAGCTTTCTTT.

This clonotype has a count of ten or more. The chain's CDR3 is CASSLGASVGEQYF. The CDR3 DNA follows: TGTGCCAGCAGCTTAGGGGCTAGCGTGGGCGAGCAGTACTTC. The chain recombines TRBV7-9 with TRBJ2-7, with D perhaps matching TRBD2 (6 bases). V gave up 1 base and J gave up 6 bases, with 13 bases separating them. The CDR3 is 14 amino acids. Germline V lookup: CDR1 SEHNR, CDR2 FQNEAQ (reference sequence).

This clonotype occurred many times. The chain combines TRBV9 with TRBJ2-7; 11 nucleotides align to TRBD1. Germline CDR1 and CDR2: SGDLS and YYNGEE. The CDR3 has 15 residues. J gave up 3 bases and V 0 bases, and 2 bases lay outside the gene matches. CDR3 residues: CASSVEGTGGYEQYF. Here the CDR3 DNA reads TGTGCCAGCAGCGTAGAAGGGACAGGGGGCTACGAGCAGTACTTC.

This clonotype has ten or more counts. This chain joins TRBV30 and TRBJ2-2; D might be TRBD2 (6 bases). The CDR3 runs to 15 residues. With 3 bases removed from V and 2 bases from J, the gap between germline ends came to 13 bases. CDR1 is GTSNPN and CDR2 is SVGIG in the germline V gene (reference sequence). Here the CDR3 reads CAWRGSGVNTGELFF. The CDR3 nucleotides are TGTGCCTGGAGGGGGTCGGGGGTTAACACCGGGGAGCTGTTTTTT.

The table lists this clonotype with a few counts. The chain employs TRBV7-8 and TRBJ1-5, with D unclear. CDR3 length: 16 amino acids. Germline values: CDR1 SGHVS, CDR2 FQNEAQ. V shed 7 bases and J shed 0 bases, with 16 bases lying between them. The CDR3 reads CASTPSGRVSNQPQHF. The CDR3 coding sequence is TGTGCCAGCACCCCCAGCGGGAGGGTTAGCAATCAGCCCCAGCATTTT. The entire variable domain, with the rest obtained from reference TRBV7-8 and TRBJ1-5, is as follows: GAGVSQSPRYKVAKRGQDVALRCDPISGHVSLFWYQQALGQGPEFLTYFQNEAQLDKSGLPSDRFFAERPEGSVSTLKIQRTQQEDSAVYLCASTPSGRVSNQPQHFGDGTRLSIL.

This clonotype was counted a few times. This chain connects TRBV24-1 to TRBJ2-3, with D uncertain. CDR1 KGHDR and CDR2 SFDVKD come from the germline V gene. The V end was cut by 7 bases, the J end by 2 bases, with 9 bases between. The length of the CDR3 is 13 residues. The CDR3 coding sequence is TGTGCCACCAGGGCAATAGCCACAGATACGCAGTATTTT. The encoded protein is CATRAIATDTQYF.

V and J are TRBV20-1 and TRBJ2-7, with TRBD2 matching over 9 bases. The germline gives CDR1 DFQATT, CDR2 SNEGSKA (reference sequence). Trimming at V came to 5 bases and at J to 5 bases, leaving 4 bases not matched to a gene. The CDR3 contains 12 residues. The CDR3 region is CSAGGLADEQYF. CDR3 DNA: TGCAGTGCTGGGGGACTAGCAGACGAGCAGTACTTC.